One and the same sample provided the 18 T cell receptor beta chains below, sequenced in a study of blood T cell repertoires in COVID-19. Clones were read by immunoSEQ multiplex PCR, and TCRdb kept only the in-frame ones, dropping some. The table includes a few hundred thousand clones, approximately 87% detected once. Sequencing was done on a sample of peripheral blood. These receptors all come from a man in his 60s who had recovered from COVID-19.

The rearrangement links TRBV19 to TRBJ2-1; no definite D call. Trimming took 6 bases from V and 0 from J, leaving 15 bases between them. This CDR3 is 16 amino acids long. Germline V gives CDR1 LNHDA, CDR2 SQIVND (reference sequence). CDR3 DNA sequence: TGTGCCAGTAGGCTCGAGCGAGGTAGCTCCTACAATGAGCAGTTCTTC. Its protein is CASRLERGSSYNEQFF.

The V and J genes are TRBV7-7 and TRBJ2-5; possibly TRBD2 for D (6 bases). The V and J ends lost 5 bases and 5 bases respectively, with 24 bases between them. The germline V gene encodes CDR1 SSHAT and CDR2 FNYEAQ (reference sequence). The length of the CDR3 is 17 residues. In nucleotides, the CDR3 is TGTGCCAGCAGCCCTGATGCGGGGTCCCGGAGGACCGAGACCCAGTACTTC. It yields the protein CASSPDAGSRRTETQYF.

V gene TRBV27 combines with J gene TRBJ1-5; maybe TRBD1 (6 bases). The germline V gene encodes CDR1 MNHEY and CDR2 SMNVEV (reference sequence). The CDR3 spans 16 residues. With 2 bases removed from V and 1 base from J, the gap between germline ends came to 12 bases. CDR3 region: CASSLGGAGSNQPQHF. The CDR3 nucleotides read TGTGCCAGCAGTTTAGGGGGGGCCGGGAGCAATCAGCCCCAGCATTTT.

The rearrangement joins TRBV12-3 or TRBV12-4 to TRBJ1-5, with a possible D match to TRBD1 (5 bases). The CDR3 runs to 13 residues. V was shortened by 4 bases and J by 5 bases, with 9 bases between the two germline ends. CDR3 amino acids: CASSSDIYQPQHF. The CDR3 DNA sequence: TGTGCCAGCAGTTCGGACATTTATCAGCCCCAGCATTTT.

This clone was seen a single time. The V call is TRBV18, the J call TRBJ2-1; 7 bases map to TRBD1. The CDR3 spans 14 residues. V shed 2 bases and J 7 bases; nucleotides not matched to a gene: 5. Germline CDR1 and CDR2: KGHSH and LQKENI. This CDR3 is CASSPYLQGNEQFF. The CDR3 nucleotides are TGTGCCAGCTCACCATACTTACAGGGGAATGAGCAGTTCTTC.

Of note for this clone: Other DNA sequences in this specimen translate into the identical CDR3. The chain uses TRBV30 and TRBJ2-7; 7 bases are a match to TRBD2. Germline assignment: CDR1 GTSNPN and CDR2 SVGIG (reference sequence). The CDR3 totals 12 residues. With 2 bases clipped from V and 4 bases from J, the junction kept 2 bases outside the gene matches. DNA for the CDR3: TGTGCCTGGAGTTTGGGGGGGTACGAGCAGTACTTC. Encoded protein: CAWSLGGYEQYF.

This chain uses TRBV2 with TRBJ2-3; perhaps TRBD2 as D (5 bases). The germline CDR1 and CDR2 sequences are SNHLY and FYNNEI. This CDR3 spans 15 amino acids. V lost 1 base, J lost 5 bases, and 13 bases lay in between. CDR3 DNA: TGTGCCAGCAGTGAAGGTGGAGGCCCAGGAGATACGCAGTATTTT. Translation gives CASSEGGGPGDTQYF.

This rearrangement joins TRBV7-9 to TRBJ2-3; D gene uncertain. V gave up 2 bases and J gave up 0 bases, with 6 bases separating them. This CDR3 contains 14 residues. Germline CDR1 and CDR2: SEHNR and FQNEAQ (reference sequence). The CDR3 spells CASSLRQSTDTQYF. The CDR3, as DNA: TGTGCCAGCAGCTTAAGACAAAGCACAGATACGCAGTATTTT.

This chain links TRBV5-4 with TRBJ1-6; no reliable D call. The CDR3 has 15 residues. CDR1 is SGHNT, CDR2 YYREEE, per germline (reference sequence). Trimming shortened V by 0 bases and J by 3 bases, and 7 bases separated the two germline ends. CDR3 in amino acids: CASSLDTLYNSPLHF. The CDR3 DNA sequence: TGTGCCAGCAGCTTGGACACCCTCTATAATTCACCCCTCCACTTT.

The chain's CDR3 is CASSQGAGQSYQPQHF. CDR3 DNA sequence: TGTGCCAGCAGCCAAGGGGCAGGACAGAGTTATCAGCCCCAGCATTTT. The chain has TRBV4-2 and TRBJ1-5; TRBD1 might be the D (6 bases). Trimming removed 1 base at V and 5 bases at J, with 15 bases between. This CDR3 region has 16 residues. From germline, CDR1 is LGHNA and CDR2 YNFKEQ.

The genes are TRBV19 and TRBJ2-1; D perhaps matches TRBD2 (6 bases). CDR1 and CDR2 (germline): LNHDA, SQIVND (reference sequence). The CDR3 runs 15 residues. V was cut by 5 bases and J by 2 bases, with 13 bases left in between. The CDR3 DNA reads as TGTGCCAGTAGTCAGGGAGGATTCCCCTACAATGAGCAGTTCTTC. Translated, it gives CASSQGGFPYNEQFF. Based on the CDR3 plus reference TRBV19 and TRBJ2-1, the full variable domain is DGGITQSPKYLFRKEGQNVTLSCEQNLNHDAMYWYRQDPGQGLRLIYYSQIVNDFQKGDIAEGYSVSREKKESFPLTVTSAQKNPTAFYLCASSQGGFPYNEQFFGPGTRLTVL.

V is TRBV27 and J is TRBJ2-1, with 9 bases that match TRBD1. Germline V gene sequence: CDR1 MNHEY, CDR2 SMNVEV (reference sequence). Losses at the gene ends were 10 bases for V and 9 bases for J; bases not matched to a gene: 13. This CDR3 contains 14 residues. This CDR3 reads CATSEYRGLTEQFF. The CDR3, as DNA: TGTGCCACCTCAGAATACAGGGGGCTAACTGAGCAGTTCTTC.

V and J are TRBV7-2 and TRBJ2-1; 9 bases line up with TRBD1. Germline V gene lookup returns CDR1 SGHTA and CDR2 FQGNSA. The CDR3 covers 15 residues. Unmatched junction bases numbered 10, after V lost 5 bases and J lost 8 bases. CDR3 amino acids: CASSNLGQGLDEQFF. CDR3 bases: TGTGCCAGCAGCAACCTCGGACAGGGGTTGGATGAGCAGTTCTTC.

The chain uses TRBV18 and TRBJ2-7, with TRBD1 identical over 7 bases. The trim removed 5 bases at V and 0 bases at J, leaving 10 bases unmatched. Germline-derived CDR1 and CDR2 are KGHSH and LQKENI. The CDR3 covers 16 residues. CDR3 DNA: TGTGCCAGCTCAACTACCGGGACAGAGCCCTCCTACGAGCAGTACTTC. Encoded protein: CASSTTGTEPSYEQYF.

The chain couples TRBV21-1 to TRBJ1-4; TRBD1, the table's D call, was not compared with the DNA. TRBV21-1 is described as a pseudogene. This CDR3 spans 12 amino acids. CDR3 coding DNA: TGTGCCAGTAGGGGTCTAGGTGAAAAACTGTTTTTT. It yields the protein CASRGLGEKLFF.

V is TRBV29-1 and J is TRBJ2-3; tentative D call: TRBD1 (7 bases). V was pared by 7 bases and J by 5 bases, with 16 bases between. Germline CDR1 reads SQVTM; CDR2 reads ANQGSEA. CDR3 size: 13 residues. In DNA, the CDR3 is TGCAGCGCCGAGGCCCAGGGGGGAGATACGCAGTATTTT. Encoded protein: CSAEAQGGDTQYF.

The rearrangement joins TRBV5-4 to TRBJ2-5; 7 bases are a match to TRBD2. J was trimmed by 1 base and V by 0 bases; bases with no gene match: 6. This CDR3 has 16 amino acids. Germline CDR1 SGHNT, CDR2 YYREEE (reference sequence). CDR3 region: CASSLGSSGLQETQYF. CDR3 in DNA: TGTGCCAGCAGCTTGGGGTCTAGCGGTCTCCAAGAGACCCAGTACTTC.

The chain recombines TRBV6-5 with TRBJ2-7, with 7 bases identical to TRBD1. The CDR3 has 15 amino acids. Trimming took 5 bases from V and 0 from J; bases not matched to a gene: 7. CDR1 is MNHEY and CDR2 is SVGAGI in the germline V gene. The CDR3 reads CASSRRQGRSYEQYF. The DNA for the CDR3 is TGTGCCAGCAGTCGCCGACAGGGTCGCTCCTACGAGCAGTACTTC.